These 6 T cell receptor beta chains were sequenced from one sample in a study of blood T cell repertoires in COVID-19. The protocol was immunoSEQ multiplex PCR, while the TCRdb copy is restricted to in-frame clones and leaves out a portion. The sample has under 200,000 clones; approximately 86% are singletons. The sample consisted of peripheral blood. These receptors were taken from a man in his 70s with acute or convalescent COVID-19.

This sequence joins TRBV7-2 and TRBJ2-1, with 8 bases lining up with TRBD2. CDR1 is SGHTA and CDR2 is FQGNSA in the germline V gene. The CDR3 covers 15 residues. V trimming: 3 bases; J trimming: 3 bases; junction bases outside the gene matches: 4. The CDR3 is CASSFSGGLYNEQFF. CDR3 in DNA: TGTGCCAGCAGCTTCAGCGGGGGCCTCTACAATGAGCAGTTCTTC. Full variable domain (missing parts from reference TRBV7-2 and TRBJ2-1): GAGVSQSPSNKVTEKGKDVELRCDPISGHTALYWYRQSLGQGLEFLIYFQGNSAPDKSGLPSDRFSAERTGGSVSTLTIQRTQQEDSAVYLCASSFSGGLYNEQFFGPGTRLTVL.

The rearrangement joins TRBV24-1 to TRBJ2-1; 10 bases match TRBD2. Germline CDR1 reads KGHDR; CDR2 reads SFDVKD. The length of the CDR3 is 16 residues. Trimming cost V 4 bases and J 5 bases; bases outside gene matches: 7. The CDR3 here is CATSDLAGVNNNEQFF. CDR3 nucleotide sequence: TGTGCCACCAGTGACCTAGCGGGGGTGAACAACAATGAGCAGTTCTTC.

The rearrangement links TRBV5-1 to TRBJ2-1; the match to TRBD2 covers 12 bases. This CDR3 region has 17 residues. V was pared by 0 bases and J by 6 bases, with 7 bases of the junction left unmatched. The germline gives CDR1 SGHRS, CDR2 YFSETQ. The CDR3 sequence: CASSLGTSGIMSNEQFF. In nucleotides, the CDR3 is TGCGCCAGCAGCTTGGGGACTAGCGGGATCATGAGCAATGAGCAGTTCTTC.

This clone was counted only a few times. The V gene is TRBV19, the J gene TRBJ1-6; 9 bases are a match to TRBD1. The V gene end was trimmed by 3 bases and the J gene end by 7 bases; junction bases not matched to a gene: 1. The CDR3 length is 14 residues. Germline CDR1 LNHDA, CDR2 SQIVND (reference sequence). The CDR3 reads CASSIGQGNSPLHF. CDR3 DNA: TGTGCCAGTAGTATCGGACAGGGGAATTCACCCCTCCACTTT.

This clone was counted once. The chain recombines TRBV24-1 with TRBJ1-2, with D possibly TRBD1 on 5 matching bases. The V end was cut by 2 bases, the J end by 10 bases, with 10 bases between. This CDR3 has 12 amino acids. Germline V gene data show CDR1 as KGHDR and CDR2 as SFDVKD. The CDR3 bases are TGTGCCACCAGTGATTCCGGCAGGGTCTACACCTTC. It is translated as CATSDSGRVYTF.

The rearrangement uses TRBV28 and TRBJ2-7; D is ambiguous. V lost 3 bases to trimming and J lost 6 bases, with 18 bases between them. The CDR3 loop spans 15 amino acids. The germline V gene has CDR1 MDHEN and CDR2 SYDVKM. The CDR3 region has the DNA TGTGCCAGCAGTTTGATTGAACGGTTGTTTGGCGAGCAGTACTTC. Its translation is CASSLIERLFGEQYF. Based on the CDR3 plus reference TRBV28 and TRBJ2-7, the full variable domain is DVKVTQSSRYLVKRTGEKVFLECVQDMDHENMFWYRQDPGLGLRLIYFSYDVKMKEKGDIPEGYSVSREKKERFSLILESASTNQTSMYLCASSLIERLFGEQYFGPGTRLTVT.